This T cell receptor beta chain was captured by sequencing in a study of blood T cell repertoires in COVID-19. Study background: T cells, B-cell-depleted T cells, or PBMCs provided the cDNA or gDNA that served as material.

The authors' processing: The authors estimated nucleated cell counts from reference gene primer amplification. Assay: immunoSEQ multiplex PCR; the TCRdb copy retains only in-frame clones and omits some. V and J calls and clone size are as listed in that table; D and trimming were resolved from the DNA. Here the sample spans 150,000 or so clones, around 87% being singletons. The CDR3 is 13 residues long. The V end lost 1 base, the J end lost 8 bases, and 9 bases lay between the germline ends. The sequencing sample was made of peripheral blood. This receptor was obtained from an elderly man with acute or convalescent COVID-19. The V gene is TRBV12-3 or TRBV12-4, the J gene TRBJ2-1, with D unclear. CDR3 DNA sequence: TGTGCCAGCAGTTTAGTGGGCAGCTATGAGCAGTTCTTC. Protein sequence: CASSLVGSYEQFF.